Below are 16 T cell receptor beta chains sequenced from a single sample in a study of blood T cell repertoires in COVID-19. Some clones are missing from TCRdb's copy, which holds only in-frame ones; the method was immunoSEQ multiplex PCR. The table shows approximately 97,000 clones, with about 85% occurring only once. The sequenced material came from peripheral blood. These receptors were collected from a man in his 60s with acute or convalescent COVID-19.

The chain uses TRBV7-9 and TRBJ2-7; D is possibly TRBD1 (6 bases). V shed 5 bases and J shed 1 base, with 9 bases lying between them. Germline lookup yields CDR1 SEHNR and CDR2 FQNEAQ (reference sequence). The CDR3 sequence is 13 residues long. CDR3 residues: CASSQGFSYEQYF. The CDR3 DNA reads as TGTGCCAGCAGCCAGGGGTTTTCCTACGAGCAGTACTTC.

In DNA, the CDR3 is TGTGCCACCAGTGATTTAGCGGGACTAGCGGGACCGAAAGAAAACACAGATACGCAGTATTTT. It specifies CATSDLAGLAGPKENTDTQYF. The rearrangement uses TRBV24-1 and TRBJ2-3, with 13 bases lining up with TRBD2. V lost 1 base, J lost 2 bases, and 14 bases stayed unmatched. Germline loops: CDR1 KGHDR, CDR2 SFDVKD. This CDR3 has 21 residues.

This clone came up a few times. The CDR3 region is CATTAREGAGELFF. The DNA for the CDR3 is TGTGCCACCACCGCTCGTGAGGGGGCCGGGGAGCTGTTTTTT. This chain uses TRBV24-1 with TRBJ2-2; a weak D match, TRBD1 (6 bases). Germline CDR1 KGHDR, CDR2 SFDVKD. V shed 8 bases and J shed 6 bases, with 15 bases lying between them. The CDR3 runs to 14 residues.

The chain has TRBV3-1 (or the pseudogene TRBV3-2) and TRBJ2-5; a weak D match, TRBD1 (6 bases). This CDR3 is 13 amino acids long. From germline, CDR1 is LGHDT and CDR2 YNNKEL (reference sequence). V was pared by 2 bases and J by 7 bases, with 11 bases between. CDR3 nucleotide sequence: TGTGCCAGCAGCCAACAGGGGTATGCGACCCAGTACTTC. Residues: CASSQQGYATQYF.

This sequence joins TRBV19 and TRBJ2-7; D is undetermined. Trimming stripped 6 bases from V and 7 bases from J, with 22 bases between. Germline V gene data show CDR1 as LNHDA and CDR2 as SQIVND (reference sequence). This CDR3 has 15 residues. The CDR3 nucleotides read TGTGCCAGTAGGTCCCGTTCAGGAACACTCGCGGAGCAGTACTTC. It specifies CASRSRSGTLAEQYF. The whole variable domain, filled in from reference TRBV19 and TRBJ2-7, reads DGGITQSPKYLFRKEGQNVTLSCEQNLNHDAMYWYRQDPGQGLRLIYYSQIVNDFQKGDIAEGYSVSREKKESFPLTVTSAQKNPTAFYLCASRSRSGTLAEQYFGPGTRLTVT.

The count of this clone is one. The J gene is TRBJ2-3, the V gene TRBV19; no clear D. This CDR3 contains 15 residues. With 3 bases removed from V and 0 bases from J, the gap between germline ends came to 10 bases. CDR1 and CDR2 (germline): LNHDA, SQIVND (reference sequence). CDR3 region: CASSISPGSTDTQYF. DNA of the CDR3: TGTGCCAGTAGTATTTCTCCCGGGAGCACAGATACGCAGTATTTT.

Only one count was recorded for this clone. V and J are TRBV6-2 or TRBV6-3 and TRBJ2-7; D perhaps matches TRBD2 (6 bases). V was clipped by 6 bases and J by 9 bases, with 24 bases between them. CDR3 length: 15 residues. Per the germline V gene, CDR1 is MNHEY and CDR2 is SVGEGT. CDR3 residues: CASSQKKGLVTPQYF. In DNA, the CDR3 is TGTGCCAGCAGCCAGAAAAAGGGACTGGTTACGCCGCAGTACTTC.

The chain carries TRBV11-2 and TRBJ2-7; 9 positions match TRBD2. V was clipped by 5 bases and J by 0 bases; unmatched bases: 5. Per germline, CDR1 SGHAT and CDR2 FQNNGV. The CDR3 runs to 15 residues. As DNA, the CDR3 is TGTGCCAGCAGCACGACTAGCGGTAACTCCTACGAGCAGTACTTC. This translates into CASSTTSGNSYEQYF.

This clone appeared a single time. Other nucleotide sequences in the sample specify the same CDR3. This chain uses TRBV5-1 with TRBJ1-5, with D tentatively TRBD1 (5 bases). The CDR3 extends over 15 amino acids. V lost 0 bases, J lost 3 bases, and 10 bases lay in between. Germline values: CDR1 SGHRS, CDR2 YFSETQ. CDR3: CASSLVGGDNQPQHF. CDR3 bases: TGCGCCAGCAGCTTGGTAGGAGGGGACAATCAGCCCCAGCATTTT.

The genes are TRBV18 and TRBJ2-3; D is ambiguous. This CDR3 region has 13 residues. Germline V gene data show CDR1 as KGHSH and CDR2 as LQKENI. Trimming pared 6 bases from V and 5 bases from J, leaving 12 bases between. CDR3 in DNA: TGTGCCAGCTCCGCGGTCTCCCAAGATACGCAGTATTTT. Its protein product is CASSAVSQDTQYF. Complete variable domain (other parts from reference TRBV18 and TRBJ2-3): NAGVMQNPRHLVRRRGQEARLRCSPMKGHSHVYWYRQLPEEGLKFMVYLQKENIIDESGMPKERFSAEFPKEGPSILRIQQVVRGDSAAYFCASSAVSQDTQYFGPGTRLTVL.

The rearrangement joins TRBV11-3 to TRBJ2-1, with a possible D match to TRBD2 (6 bases). The CDR3 length is 15 residues. The V gene's germline CDR1 is SGHNT and CDR2 YENEEA. Between the trimmed V and J ends, which lost 2 bases and 0 bases, there was a span of 8 bases. The CDR3, as DNA: TGTGCCAGCAGCTTACGGGAGAGCTCCTACAATGAGCAGTTCTTC. Protein sequence: CASSLRESSYNEQFF.

In this sample, this clone turned up once. This rearrangement joins TRBV6-5 to TRBJ2-7; D is unclear. Germline V gene sequence: CDR1 MNHEY, CDR2 SVGAGI. The length of the CDR3 is 12 residues. The V end lost 4 bases, the J end lost 0 bases, and 4 bases lay between the germline ends. CDR3 residues: CASSFGSYEQYF. The CDR3 DNA follows: TGTGCCAGCAGTTTCGGCTCCTACGAGCAGTACTTC.

V usage is TRBV5-4 and J usage is TRBJ2-3; 10 positions match TRBD2. This CDR3 has 15 amino acids. CDR1 is SGHNT and CDR2 is YYREEE in the germline V gene (reference sequence). The V segment lost 2 bases and the J segment 7 bases; nucleotides outside the gene matches: 7. The CDR3: CASSLYSGGGNTQYF. In nucleotides, the CDR3 is TGTGCCAGCAGCTTATACAGCGGGGGGGGGAATACGCAGTATTTT.

This clone showed up just once. This chain links TRBV10-3 with TRBJ1-1; 7 bases align to TRBD1. The germline V gene has CDR1 ENHRY and CDR2 SYGVKD. CDR3 size: 13 residues. V lost 6 bases and J lost 1; bases outside the gene matches: 2. The chain's CDR3 is CAISGTENTEAFF. In DNA, the CDR3 is TGTGCCATCAGCGGGACAGAGAACACTGAAGCTTTCTTT.

CDR3 nucleotide sequence: TGTGCCAGCTCAAGACAGAACACCGGGGAGCTGTTTTTT. It yields the protein CASSRQNTGELFF. The chain links TRBV3-1 (or the pseudogene TRBV3-2) to TRBJ2-2; D call uncertain. Germline-derived CDR1 and CDR2 are LGHDT and YNNKEL (reference sequence). The CDR3 length is 13 residues. Trimming stripped 8 bases from V and 1 base from J, with 8 bases between.

The chain employs TRBV3-1 (or the pseudogene TRBV3-2) and TRBJ1-6; TRBD1 aligns across 8 bases. Germline CDR1 and CDR2: LGHDT and YNNKEL (reference sequence). V dropped 4 bases and J dropped 6; count of bases not matched to a gene: 5. The CDR3 extends over 15 amino acids. The CDR3 DNA is TGTGCCAGCAGCCGGGGAACAGGGGGTAATTCACCCCTCCACTTT. Its protein is CASSRGTGGNSPLHF.